This note documents a single TCR beta chain sequence. This clonotype was recorded at least ten times. Qualities for individual bases were not recorded, and no much larger clone is one base off. Trimming leaves V shorter by 3 bases and J shorter by 8 bases, with the junction holding 4 bases beyond the gene matches. The germline V gene encodes CDR1 SGHRS and CDR2 YFSETQ. The CDR3 goes from the cysteine to the phenylalanine over 14 residues. Of all the DNA, just the CDR3 is kept, 42 bases in frame from base 1. These data come from a study of T cells after yellow fever vaccination (dated by TCRdb to about 2019). In terms of the full investigation: Staining for CD3, CD45RA, CCR7 and CD95 was used to sort memory subsets (EM, EMRA, CM and Tscm) on a BD FACS Aria III. The SMART-Seq v4 Ultra Low Input RNA kit was used to prepare libraries from fractions with low cell numbers. Bulk TCR alpha and beta repertoires were sequenced longitudinally to track T-cell clones before and after primary and booster YFV17D yellow fever vaccination. Two healthy male donors made up the cohort, one aged 18 to 30 years and the other aged 30 to 40 years. Blood was drawn at multiple timepoints before and after primary and secondary immunization, with bulk PBMC replicates and cell subsets isolated. Memory subsets were sorted on days 0, 15 and 45 and at 18 months following primary vaccination, and on days 0, 15 and 45 following the 30-year booster.

Findings and caveats that apply to the study as a whole: Compared with the primary T-cell response, the secondary T-cell response was weaker but faster, peaking on day 5 rather than day 15. FACS-sorted repertoires could contain abundant contaminating clonotypes from the bulk population, so computational filtering was required. In the sorted memory subsets on day 0, nearly all vaccine-responding clonotypes were below the level of detection. A small fraction of clonotypes showed up in both the CD4 and CD8 compartments, probably as a result of convergent recombination. Because the study included only two donors, the extent to which the findings can be generalized is limited. Most clones expanded after primary vaccination (around 96% of CD4 and over 80% of CD8) were re-detected after the booster, suggesting that broad memory maintenance occurred.

TCR cDNA was synthesized by 5'RACE template switching, which introduced a universal primer site and unique molecular identifiers. Priming for cDNA synthesis came from both the TCR alpha and TCR beta constant segments. Libraries were amplified in two PCR steps, with sample barcodes and sequencing adapters added in the second step. Sequencing of the libraries was done on either Illumina HiSeq 2500 (2x100 bp) or NovaSeq (2x150 bp). The published analysis was carried out like this. Reads were demultiplexed and collapsed into UMI consensus sequences with MIGEC, and V(D)J alignment was performed with MiXCR. Using edgeR on replicate PBMC samples, clonotypes were called vaccine-responding if FDR was below 0.01 and the log2 fold change was above 5 up to day 15. CD4 or CD8 identity was assigned to each bulk clonotype according to whether the clonotype was present at higher abundance in the sequenced CD4 repertoire or the sequenced CD8 repertoire. To estimate how each clone was distributed across memory phenotypes, clonotype frequencies in memory subsets were weighted by the numbers of FACS-sorted cells. Starting from the raw public reads, TCRdb applied fastp trimming at Q25, assembled clones with MiXCR and retained in-frame beta chains. When rows share a CDR3 protein, they turn into one entry using the most common DNA and genes. In this record, the V and J calls reflect TCRdb's handling and not the investigators' own analysis. This sample comprises tens of thousands of distinct CDR3 sequences, roughly 3.4% of them detected only once. The ten largest account for 0.75% to 1% of the sample.

This specimen's treatment or condition label, interpreted: live attenuated yellow fever vaccine strain. A standard Ficoll-Paque protocol was used to isolate PBMCs from peripheral blood. For sorted memory subsets, RNA extraction was done with the RNeasy Micro Kit. Material: PBMCs, either bulk or a sorted T-cell subset (CD4+, CD8+, memory, or dextramer-sorted; not recorded which), obtained 35 to 50 days after the first yellow fever vaccination. The sequence came from a man younger than 35 who received the YFV17D yellow fever vaccine. The V gene is TRBV5-1 and the J gene is TRBJ1-4, with 10 middle bases fitting TRBD1. The DNA sequence follows: TGCGCCAGCAGCTCCGGGACAGGGGTGGAAAAACTGTTTTTT. It specifies CASSSGTGVEKLFF.